This is a list of T cell receptor beta chains from one sample in a study of CD8 T cells in Susac syndrome. TCRdb analysed the immunoSEQ multiplex PCR reads with MiXCR anew, one entry per CDR3 protein. Among 180,000 or so distinct CDR3 sequences listed, 85% to 95% were seen once. Sequences were obtained from CD4+ T cells from PBMCs. The receptors were gathered from a human donor in good health. CDR3s include the opening cysteine and the closing phenylalanine or tryptophan. A D gene is named only where the DNA matches it firmly. Size values are once, few and many counts, or a class for expanded clones, and some rows have none.

cdr3_aa	cdr3_nt	d_call	clone_size	v_call	j_call
CASRTSGGVSYNEQFF	TGCGCCAGCAGGACTAGCGGGGGTGTATCCTACAATGAGCAGTTCTTC	TRBD2	NA	TRBV5-1	TRBJ2-1
CSVEDDASGGTYNEQFF	TGCAGCGTTGAAGACGATGCTAGCGGGGGTACCTACAATGAGCAGTTCTTC	TRBD2	once	TRBV29-1	TRBJ2-1
CASSEGLEQYF	TGTGCCAGCAGCGAGGGCCTCGAGCAGTACTTC	NA	NA	TRBV13	TRBJ2-7
CASSPRTSGRVGELFF	TGTGCCAGCAGCCCCCGGACTAGCGGGAGGGTCGGGGAGCTGTTTTTT	TRBD2	NA	TRBV9	TRBJ2-2
CASSPQPGALDTGELFF	TGTGCCAGCAGCCCACAGCCGGGAGCCCTCGACACCGGGGAGCTGTTTTTT	NA	NA	TRBV7-3	TRBJ2-2
CASSFGTSGYEQYF	TGTGCCAGCAGCTTCGGGACTAGCGGCTACGAGCAGTACTTC	TRBD2	NA	TRBV7-9	TRBJ2-7
CASSHGLVGAETQYF	TGTGCCAGCAGCCACGGACTAGTCGGTGCGGAGACCCAGTACTTC	TRBD2	NA	TRBV25-1	TRBJ2-5
CASSLLQAGGGELFF	TGTGCCAGCAGCTTATTACAGGCCGGGGGCGGGGAGCTGTTTTTT	NA	NA	TRBV7-2	TRBJ2-2
CASSQGTGPETQYF	TGTGCCAGCAGCCAAGGGACGGGACCAGAGACCCAGTACTTC	NA	NA	TRBV4-2	TRBJ2-5
CASSLAPSLAYEQYF	TGTGCCAGCAGCTTAGCGCCTTCGCTAGCCTACGAGCAGTACTTC	NA	NA	TRBV7-2	TRBJ2-7
CASSQTGRTDTQYF	TGTGCCAGCTCGCAGACAGGCCGCACAGATACGCAGTATTTT	NA	NA	TRBV18	TRBJ2-3
CSARDFLAGAYEQYF	TGCAGTGCTAGAGATTTCCTAGCGGGAGCCTACGAGCAGTACTTC	TRBD2	once	TRBV20-1	TRBJ2-7
CSVEVLYGYTF	TGCAGCGTTGAGGTCTTGTATGGCTACACCTTC	NA	NA	TRBV29-1	TRBJ1-2
CRPRLGGQETQYF	TGCAGACCAAGGTTAGGGGGTCAAGAGACCCAGTACTTC	NA	once	TRBV29-1	TRBJ2-5
CASTRDHPYELYF	TGTGCCAGCACTCGGGACCACCCCTACGAGCTGTACTTC	NA	NA	TRBV12-3/TRBV12-4	TRBJ2-7
CASSVVRDTQYF	TGTGCCAGCAGCGTAGTGAGGGATACGCAGTATTTT	NA	NA	TRBV9	TRBJ2-3
CSARAPGQGISSNQPQHF	TGCAGTGCTAGGGCTCCGGGACAGGGGATTTCAAGCAATCAGCCCCAGCATTTT	TRBD1	NA	TRBV20-1	TRBJ1-5
CASSFSRGWSYEQYF	TGTGCCAGCAGCTTCTCCAGGGGGTGGTCCTACGAGCAGTACTTC	TRBD1	NA	TRBV7-2	TRBJ2-7
CASSFGQGLSYNEQFF	TGCGCCAGCAGCTTCGGACAGGGGTTGTCCTACAATGAGCAGTTCTTC	TRBD1	NA	TRBV5-1	TRBJ2-1
CASSLADRMNTEAFF	TGCGCCAGCAGCCTAGCGGACAGAATGAACACTGAAGCTTTCTTT	NA	NA	TRBV4-3	TRBJ1-1
CASSVVGSAERESYEQFF	TGTGCCAGCAGCGTAGTCGGATCAGCGGAGCGGGAGTCCTATGAGCAGTTCTTC	TRBD2	NA	TRBV9	TRBJ2-1
CASSLDRVRDEQFF	TGCGCCAGCAGCTTGGATCGGGTGCGGGATGAGCAGTTCTTC	NA	NA	TRBV5-1	TRBJ2-1
CASSLPRPGAQYF	TGTGCCAGCAGCTTACCCCGTCCTGGGGCCCAGTACTTC	NA	NA	TRBV7-2	TRBJ2-5
CASDSSGANVLTF	TGCGCCAGCGACAGCTCTGGGGCCAACGTCCTGACTTTC	NA	NA	TRBV5-1	TRBJ2-6
CASRTGRGDQYF	TGTGCCAGCAGAACCGGACGGGGAGATCAGTATTTT	NA	NA	TRBV5-6	TRBJ2-3
CAWSGRGTGELFF	TGTGCCTGGAGTGGACGGGGCACCGGGGAGCTGTTTTTT	NA	NA	TRBV30	TRBJ2-2
CASSSVYRTNEQFF	TGCGCCAGCAGCTCGGTTTACAGGACCAATGAGCAGTTCTTC	NA	NA	TRBV5-1	TRBJ2-1
CASSQDGALNENEQFF	TGCGCCAGCAGCCAAGATGGCGCCCTAAACGAGAATGAGCAGTTCTTC	NA	NA	TRBV4-3	TRBJ2-1
CSATSGRAGEQFF	TGCAGTGCAACGTCCGGGAGGGCCGGTGAGCAGTTCTTC	TRBD2	NA	TRBV20-1	TRBJ2-1
CARSRAGTEAFF	TGTGCCCGCTCTAGGGCTGGTACTGAAGCTTTCTTT	NA	NA	TRBV30	TRBJ1-1
CASSAGFRGNYGYTF	TGTGCCAGCAGTGCCGGTTTCCGGGGGAACTATGGCTACACCTTC	NA	NA	TRBV2	TRBJ1-2
CASSQPGQAVRQPQHF	TGTGCCAGCAGCCAACCGGGACAGGCGGTGCGGCAGCCCCAGCATTTT	TRBD1	NA	TRBV14	TRBJ1-5
CASTSGVPDTQYF	TGTGCCAGCACCTCAGGGGTACCAGATACGCAGTATTTT	NA	NA	TRBV28	TRBJ2-3
CATSRDLSQETQYF	TGTGCCACCAGCAGAGATTTAAGCCAAGAGACCCAGTACTTC	NA	NA	TRBV15	TRBJ2-5
CAWSVGVLSNQPQHF	TGTGCCTGGAGTGTCGGGGTGCTGAGCAATCAGCCCCAGCATTTT	NA	NA	TRBV30	TRBJ1-5
CASSLDRARDTQYF	TGTGCCAGCAGTTTAGACAGGGCCCGGGATACGCAGTATTTT	NA	NA	TRBV12-3/TRBV12-4	TRBJ2-3
CASSTPRLAGAVEQYF	TGTGCCAGTAGTACCCCCCGACTAGCGGGAGCGGTCGAGCAGTACTTC	TRBD2	once	TRBV19	TRBJ2-7